The 27 T cell receptor beta chains reported below all come from one sample, sequenced in a study of blood T cells in healthy people across ages. Together with a sample-barcoded 5' primer, a J-beta primer mix was included in a second PCR lasting about 6 to 12 cycles. TCRdb re-called the 5' RACE reads with MiXCR, one entry per CDR3 protein. This table holds around 650,000 distinct CDR3 sequences, roughly 32% found once. Sequenced input: blood. These receptor sequences come from a woman older than 75 in good health.

This clonotype appeared many times. The genes are TRBV20-1 and TRBJ2-3, with 9 bases that match TRBD1. Per the germline V gene, CDR1 is DFQATT and CDR2 is SNEGSKA (reference sequence). V shed 6 bases and J 3 bases; nucleotides not matched to a gene: 10. This CDR3 spans 15 amino acids. CDR3 in amino acids: CSAPTGTGSTDTQYF. Written as DNA, the CDR3 is TGCAGTGCCCCGACCGGGACAGGGTCGACAGATACGCAGTATTTT.

In regard to this clonotype: This sequence may be a read error, since a much larger clone differs from it by one base. The chain is built from TRBV20-1 and TRBJ2-5, with 9 positions matching TRBD2. CDR1 and CDR2 (germline): DFQATT, SNEGSKA (reference sequence). This CDR3 has 13 residues. Unmatched junction bases numbered 2, after V lost 5 bases and J lost 1 base. The CDR3 sequence: CSAGRGGQETQYF. CDR3 in DNA: TGCAGTGCTGGGCGGGGGGGCCAAGAGACCCAGTACTTC.

J is TRBJ1-1 and V is TRBV4-2; 7 nucleotides match TRBD1. The CDR3 has 19 amino acids. From germline, CDR1 is LGHNA and CDR2 YNFKEQ. J lost 0 bases, V lost 0 bases, and 13 bases had no gene match. The CDR3: CASSQDSRTGETMNTEAFF. Here the CDR3 DNA reads TGTGCCAGCAGCCAAGATTCGCGGACAGGAGAAACCATGAACACTGAAGCTTTCTTT.

To note about this clonotype: A read error is possible here, since a much larger clone lies one base away. The chain uses TRBV7-2 and TRBJ2-7, with 15 bases matching TRBD2. V lost 4 bases and J lost 2; bases outside the gene matches: 3. The CDR3 totals 16 residues. Looked up from germline, CDR1 is SGHTA and CDR2 is FQGNSA. CDR3 coding DNA: TGTACCAGCAGCTGGACTAGCGGGGGGGATCCCTACGAGCAGTACTTC. It is translated as CTSSWTSGGDPYEQYF. Complete variable domain (other parts from reference TRBV7-2 and TRBJ2-7): GAGVSQSPSNKVTEKGKDVELRCDPISGHTALYWYRQSLGQGLEFLIYFQGNSAPDKSGLPSDRFSAERTGGSVSTLTIQRTQQEDSAVYLCTSSWTSGGDPYEQYFGPGTRLTVT.

This clonotype was counted only a few times. The CDR3 coding sequence is TGCAGTGCTACCGGACGAGCGGGGGGCACAGATACGCAGTATTTT. Translated, it gives CSATGRAGGTDTQYF. The chain has TRBV20-1 and TRBJ2-3, with 8 positions matching TRBD2. CDR3 length equals 15 residues. The V and J ends lost 4 bases and 1 base, in that order; junction bases with no gene match: 7. The germline V gene has CDR1 DFQATT and CDR2 SNEGSKA (reference sequence).

This clonotype was picked up many times. The CDR3 loop is CASGDRSRGEQFF. DNA of the CDR3: TGTGCCAGCGGGGACAGGTCGAGGGGGGAGCAGTTCTTC. This chain uses TRBV6-5 with TRBJ2-1, with 8 positions matching TRBD1. This CDR3 comprises 13 residues. V dropped 8 bases and J dropped 10; count of bases not matched to a gene: 10. CDR1 is MNHEY and CDR2 is SVGAGI in the germline V gene.

This clonotype was counted many times. The chain couples TRBV5-1 to TRBJ2-5; D may be TRBD2 (7 bases). CDR1 is SGHRS, CDR2 YFSETQ, per germline. CDR3 size: 15 residues. V shed 0 bases and J shed 6 bases, with 15 bases lying between them. The CDR3 DNA follows: TGCGCCAGCAGCTTGGATTCGGGGGGCGGAAAGACCCAGTACTTC. This gives the protein CASSLDSGGGKTQYF.

On this clonotype itself: This sequence may be a read error, since a much larger clone differs from it by one base. This sequence joins TRBV6-5 and TRBJ1-5; D gene uncertain. The germline V gene encodes CDR1 MNHEY and CDR2 SVGAGI. The CDR3 loop spans 13 amino acids. In DNA form, the CDR3 reads TGTGCCAGCAGCCCCGGTAGGGTTCAGCCCCAGCAGTTT. Amino acids: CASSPGRVQPQQF.

In the case of this clonotype: Being one base from a much bigger clone, this may be a read error. The rearrangement links TRBV7-8 to TRBJ2-1, with 10 bases matching TRBD1. This CDR3 region has 16 residues. Unmatched junction bases numbered 17, after V lost 5 bases and J lost 13 bases. CDR1 and CDR2 from the germline V gene are SGHVS and FQNEAQ. DNA for the CDR3: TGTGCCAGCAGCCCTAGACCTGGACAGGGGGAGGAGACCCAGTTCTTC. Translated, it gives CASSPRPGQGEETQFF.

In its sample, this clonotype was seen many times. The rearrangement uses TRBV7-3 and TRBJ2-5; a weak D match, TRBD2 (6 bases). Per germline, CDR1 SGHTA and CDR2 FQGTGA. The CDR3 consists of 14 residues. The V end was cut by 6 bases, the J end by 9 bases, with 20 bases between. The CDR3 sequence: CASSPDARGTPQYF. CDR3 DNA: TGTGCCAGCAGTCCGGACGCCCGGGGGACTCCCCAGTACTTC. The complete variable domain, with remaining parts taken from reference TRBV7-3 and TRBJ2-5, reads GAGVSQTPSNKVTEKGKYVELRCDPISGHTALYWYRQSLGQGPEFLIYFQGTGAADDSGLPNDRFFAVRPEGSVSTLKIQRTERGDSAVYLCASSPDARGTPQYFGPGTRLLVL.

This clonotype showed up just a few times. V usage is TRBV6-1 and J usage is TRBJ1-5; the D is unclear. The germline V and J ends were trimmed by 5 bases and 3 bases, with 14 bases remaining between them. Germline CDR1 reads MNHNS; CDR2 reads SASEGT. This CDR3 has 15 amino acids. DNA for the CDR3: TGTGCCAGCAGTCCGCAGGCCACCATCAATCAGCCCCAGCATTTT. Its protein is CASSPQATINQPQHF.

This clonotype turned up a few times. The J gene is TRBJ1-2, the V gene TRBV7-2; tentatively, D is TRBD1 (5 bases). Germline lookup yields CDR1 SGHTA and CDR2 FQGNSA. V was clipped by 5 bases and J by 8 bases, with 15 bases between them. The CDR3 covers 13 residues. CDR3 bases: TGTGCCAGCAGCCCCGAGGCAGGGAGAGGCTACACCTTC. Translated: CASSPEAGRGYTF. The full variable domain, its missing parts supplied by reference TRBV7-2 and TRBJ1-2, is GAGVSQSPSNKVTEKGKDVELRCDPISGHTALYWYRQSLGQGLEFLIYFQGNSAPDKSGLPSDRFSAERTGGSVSTLTIQRTQQEDSAVYLCASSPEAGRGYTFGSGTRLTVV.

There are many counts of this clonotype. The chain uses TRBV27 and TRBJ2-7; tentative D call: TRBD2 (5 bases). The CDR3 is 15 amino acids. Germline CDR1 reads MNHEY; CDR2 reads SMNVEV (reference sequence). V gave up 5 bases and J gave up 4 bases, with 18 bases separating them. The CDR3: CASSPRAGRGYEQYF. The CDR3 bases are TGTGCCAGCAGTCCCCGCGCAGGCCGGGGATACGAGCAGTACTTC.

This clonotype was recorded at least ten times. This sequence joins TRBV28 and TRBJ2-7; 7 nucleotides line up with TRBD1. J was trimmed by 6 bases and V by 0 bases; bases with no gene match: 5. This CDR3 has 14 amino acids. Germline CDR1 and CDR2: MDHEN and SYDVKM. CDR3 DNA sequence: TGTGCCAGCAGTTTATGGGGACAGACGGCCGAGCAGTACTTC. The encoded protein is CASSLWGQTAEQYF. Combining the CDR3 with reference TRBV28 and TRBJ2-7 gives the whole variable domain DVKVTQSSRYLVKRTGEKVFLECVQDMDHENMFWYRQDPGLGLRLIYFSYDVKMKEKGDIPEGYSVSREKKERFSLILESASTNQTSMYLCASSLWGQTAEQYFGPGTRLTVT.

Concerning this clonotype: The junction differs from germline at one of its ends, possibly a read error. The CDR3 bases are TGTACCAGCAGTGAAATAGGGACCGTCAACGTCCTGACTTTC. Translated, it gives CTSSEIGTVNVLTF. The chain joins TRBV2 to TRBJ2-6; D may correspond to TRBD1 or TRBD2 (5 bases each). The length of the CDR3 is 14 residues. Germline V lookup: CDR1 SNHLY, CDR2 FYNNEI. Full variable domain (outside the CDR3, taken from reference TRBV2 and TRBJ2-6): EPEVTQTPSHQVTQMGQEVILRCVPISNHLYFYWYRQILGQKVEFLVSFYNNEISEKSEIFDDQFSVERPDGSNFTLKIRSTKLEDSAMYFCTSSEIGTVNVLTFGAGSRLTVL.

As concerns this clonotype: The junction does not match germline at one end; this may be a read error. This chain uses TRBV5-6 with TRBJ2-3, with D possibly TRBD1 on 5 matching bases. The CDR3 totals 15 residues. In germline, CDR1 is SGHDT, CDR2 YYEEEE. This CDR3 is CACSLSQGRIDTQYF. The CDR3 DNA follows: TGTGCCTGCAGCTTGTCCCAGGGAAGGATAGATACGCAGTATTTT.

This clonotype was counted at least ten times. V is TRBV4-2 and J is TRBJ1-4, with no clear D. The CDR3 spans 15 residues. Germline values: CDR1 LGHNA, CDR2 YNFKEQ. V gave up 1 base and J gave up 5 bases, with 11 bases separating them. CDR3 region: CASSQVGAGNEKLFF. The CDR3 DNA reads as TGTGCCAGCAGCCAAGTGGGAGCAGGCAATGAAAAACTGTTTTTT.

About this clonotype: A much larger clone lies one base from this, so it may be a read error. The CDR3 bases are TGCGCCAACATGGGACACTTGAACACTGAAGCTTTCTTT. This translates into CANMGHLNTEAFF. The V gene is TRBV4-3, the J gene TRBJ1-1; D might be TRBD1 (6 bases). Trimming left V 10 bases short and J 0 bases short, with 12 bases between. Germline V gene data show CDR1 as LGHNA and CDR2 as YSLEER. The CDR3 consists of 13 residues.

With regard to this clonotype: This could be a read error, since a much larger clone is one nucleotide away. The gene calls are TRBV29-1 and TRBJ1-1; D call uncertain. Trimming removed 6 bases from V and 8 bases from J, with 16 bases in between. This CDR3 is 12 amino acids long. The germline gives CDR1 SQVTM, CDR2 ANQGSEA. The CDR3 nucleotides are TGCAGCGTGGTGGAGGTTTCGGGAGAAGCTTTCTTT. Protein product: CSVVEVSGEAFF.

This clonotype was recorded at least ten times. The chain combines TRBV9 with TRBJ1-1, with a tentative D call TRBD1 (5 bases). The CDR3 extends over 15 amino acids. Trimming shortened V by 0 bases and J by 2 bases, and 11 bases separated the two germline ends. Germline V CDR1 and CDR2: SGDLS, YYNGEE. CDR3: CASSVGERGNTEAFF. The CDR3 DNA reads TGTGCCAGCAGCGTAGGGGAGAGGGGAAACACTGAAGCTTTCTTT.

This clonotype occurred many times. This sequence may be a read error, since a much larger clone differs from it by one base. The chain employs TRBV2 and TRBJ2-5, with D possibly being TRBD2 (6 bases). The V end was cut by 4 bases, the J end by 11 bases, with 17 bases between. The CDR3 loop spans 13 amino acids. The germline V gene encodes CDR1 SNHLY and CDR2 FYNNEI. The CDR3 bases are TGTGCCAGCAGTGGGACTATAGCCAATGAGCAGTACTTC. It specifies CASSGTIANEQYF.

In its sample, this clonotype was seen many times. The genes are TRBV5-8 and TRBJ1-4; possibly TRBD1 for D (6 bases). This CDR3 has 14 residues. Trimming took off 1 base at V and 8 bases at J, with 12 bases between the two ends. CDR1 is SGHTS and CDR2 is YDEGEE in the germline V gene. The DNA of the CDR3 is TGTGCCAGCAGCTTGACAGGGTTGGAAGAAAAACTGTTTTTT. Translation: CASSLTGLEEKLFF.

CDR3 bases: TGTGCCAGCAGCTTTGGCGGGGGGCCAACTTACGAGCAGTACTTC. As protein: CASSFGGGPTYEQYF. The chain joins TRBV7-2 to TRBJ2-4; TRBD2 matches 8 bases. The tail of the sequence fits TRBJ2-7 better, so the J call may be wrong. Germline CDR1 SGHTA, CDR2 FQGNSA. The CDR3 is 15 residues long.

Many counts were recorded for this clonotype. This rearrangement joins TRBV13 to TRBJ2-4; D perhaps matches TRBD2 (6 bases). The germline V gene has CDR1 PRHDT and CDR2 FYEKMQ (reference sequence). The CDR3 is 14 residues long. Trimming stripped 5 bases from V and 9 bases from J, with 17 bases between. The CDR3 is CASSLGGLGSIQYF. CDR3 sequence (DNA): TGTGCCAGCAGCCTCGGGGGTTTAGGCAGCATTCAGTACTTC.

In this sample, this clonotype turned up many times. V gene TRBV20-1 combines with J gene TRBJ2-5; possibly TRBD1 for D (6 bases). CDR1 is DFQATT and CDR2 is SNEGSKA in the germline V gene (reference sequence). The CDR3 consists of 16 residues. Trimming pared 3 bases from V and 3 bases from J, leaving 20 bases between. CDR3 protein: CSARDSRPRGKETQYF. CDR3 nucleotides: TGCAGTGCTAGGGACAGTCGACCCCGTGGGAAAGAGACCCAGTACTTC.

This clonotype was observed many times. The chain carries TRBV7-2 and TRBJ1-5; TRBD1 is a possible D gene (5 bases). The CDR3 runs 15 residues. The ends were cut back, 5 bases at V and 5 bases at J, with 16 bases in the middle. Germline V gene sequence: CDR1 SGHTA, CDR2 FQGNSA. The CDR3 spells CASSPAGREDQPQHF. For the CDR3, the DNA is TGTGCCAGCAGCCCGGCGGGACGGGAAGATCAGCCCCAGCATTTT. Drawing the rest from reference TRBV7-2 and TRBJ1-5, the complete variable domain is GAGVSQSPSNKVTEKGKDVELRCDPISGHTALYWYRQSLGQGLEFLIYFQGNSAPDKSGLPSDRFSAERTGGSVSTLTIQRTQQEDSAVYLCASSPAGREDQPQHFGDGTRLSIL.

This clonotype was recorded a few times. J is TRBJ1-2 and V is TRBV7-9, with a tentative D call TRBD1 (6 bases). In germline, CDR1 is SEHNR, CDR2 FQNEAQ (reference sequence). The CDR3 is made up of 12 amino acids. The ends were cut back, 5 bases at V and 5 bases at J, with 9 bases in the middle. CDR3 sequence (DNA): TGTGCCAGCAGCAAGGACAGATATGGCTACACCTTC. Translating gives CASSKDRYGYTF.